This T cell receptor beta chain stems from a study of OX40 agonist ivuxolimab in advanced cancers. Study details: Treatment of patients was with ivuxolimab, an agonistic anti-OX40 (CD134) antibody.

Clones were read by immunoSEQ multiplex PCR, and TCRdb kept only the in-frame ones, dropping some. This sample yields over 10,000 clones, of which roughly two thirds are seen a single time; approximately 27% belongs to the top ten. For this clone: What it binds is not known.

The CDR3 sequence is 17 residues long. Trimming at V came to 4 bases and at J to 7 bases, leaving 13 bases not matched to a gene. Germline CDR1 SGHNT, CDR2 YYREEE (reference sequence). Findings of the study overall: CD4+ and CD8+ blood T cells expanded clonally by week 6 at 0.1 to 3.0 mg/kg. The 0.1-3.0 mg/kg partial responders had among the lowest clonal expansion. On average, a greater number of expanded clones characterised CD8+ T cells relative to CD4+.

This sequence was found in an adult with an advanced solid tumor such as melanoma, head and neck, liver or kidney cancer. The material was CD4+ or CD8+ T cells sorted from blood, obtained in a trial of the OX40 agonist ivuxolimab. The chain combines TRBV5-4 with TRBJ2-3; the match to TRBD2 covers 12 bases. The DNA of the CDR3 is TGTGCCAGCAGCGTCCCTAGCGGGGGGGCCAGAGGAAATACGCAGTATTTT. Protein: CASSVPSGGARGNTQYF.